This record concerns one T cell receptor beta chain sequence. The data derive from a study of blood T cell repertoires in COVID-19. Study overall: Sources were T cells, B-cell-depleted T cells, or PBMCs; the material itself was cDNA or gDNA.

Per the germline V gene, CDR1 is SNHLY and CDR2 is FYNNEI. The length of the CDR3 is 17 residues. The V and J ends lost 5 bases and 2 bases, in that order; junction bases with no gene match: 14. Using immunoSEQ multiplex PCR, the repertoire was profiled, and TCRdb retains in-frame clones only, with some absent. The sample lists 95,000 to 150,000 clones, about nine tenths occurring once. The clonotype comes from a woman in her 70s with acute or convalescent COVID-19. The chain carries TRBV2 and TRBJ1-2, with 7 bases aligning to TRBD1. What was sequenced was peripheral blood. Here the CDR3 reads CASSPGPRRQGNYGYTF. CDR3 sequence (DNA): TGTGCCAGCAGTCCGGGGCCGCGGCGACAGGGCAACTATGGCTACACCTTC.